This T cell receptor beta chain was observed in a study of blood T cell repertoires in COVID-19. The V gene's germline CDR1 is MGHRA and CDR2 YSYEKL. The CDR3 is 17 amino acids. After removal of 4 bases from V and 2 bases from J, the junction contained 7 bases not matched to a gene. Original data processing: Amplified reference gene primers provided the basis for estimating nucleated cell counts. TCRdb's copy holds only in-frame clones and misses some; the assay was immunoSEQ multiplex PCR. That table furnishes V, J and clone size, whereas the DNA furnished D and trimming. Counted here are about 440,000 clones, roughly 91% occurring once; the ten biggest clones make up under 0.7%.

Sequencing was performed on PBMCs or T cells enriched from blood (not recorded which). This TCR was recovered from a man aged 18 to 30 who had recovered from COVID-19. The chain joins TRBV4-1 to TRBJ2-3; 12 bases are a match to TRBD2. The CDR3 sequence: CASSPTPSGRATDTQYF. The DNA for the CDR3 is TGCGCCAGCAGCCCAACGCCTAGCGGGAGGGCCACAGATACGCAGTATTTT.